Following are 8 T cell receptor beta chains from one sample sequenced in a study of blood T cell repertoires in COVID-19 (dated by TCRdb to 2020 to 2021). The library was generated by the immunoSEQ multiplex PCR assay. What TCRdb holds here is the immuneACCESS table cut down to in-frame rearrangements. Part of the clones is not present; checked against another copy, under half of the missing clones reflect an unresolved V gene, and the others are unexplained. This sample has 150,000 to 200,000 clones in its table, and about 88% of those were observed once. Jointly, the top ten make up almost 1% of the sample. The source material was peripheral blood. The receptors originated from a man younger than 30 with acute or convalescent COVID-19.

The table lists this clone with a count of one. The chain joins TRBV6-6 to TRBJ1-5, with TRBD1 as a possible D gene (6 bases). Per germline, CDR1 MNHNY and CDR2 SVGAGI (reference sequence). The V end was cut by 6 bases, the J end by 0 bases, with 9 bases between. The CDR3 runs 14 residues. The CDR3 sequence: CASSRTDSNQPQHF. The CDR3 DNA reads as TGTGCCAGCAGCCGGACAGATAGCAATCAGCCCCAGCATTTT.

The V gene is TRBV21-1, the J gene TRBJ2-2; whether TRBD1, the table's D call, matches the DNA was not checked. TRBV21-1 is reported as a pseudogene. The CDR3 is made up of 22 amino acids. Here the CDR3 reads CASSKVLEVPCGQGRWAGELFF. The CDR3 DNA follows: TGTGCCAGCAGCAAGGTTCTCGAGGTCCCTTGTGGGCAGGGGAGATGGGCTGGGGAGCTGTTTTTT.

The chain recombines TRBV5-1 with TRBJ2-7; unclear D gene. This CDR3 has 15 residues. Trimming left V 0 bases short and J 3 bases short, with 13 bases between. Germline V gene data show CDR1 as SGHRS and CDR2 as YFSETQ. The CDR3 DNA reads as TGCGCCAGCAGCTTGGATAGCCCAGAATTCTACGAGCAGTACGTC. It is translated as CASSLDSPEFYEQYV.

V usage is TRBV6-1 and J usage is TRBJ2-1, with 12 positions matching TRBD2. V shed 4 bases and J 2 bases; nucleotides not matched to a gene: 3. Germline CDR1 MNHNS, CDR2 SASEGT. The CDR3 runs to 16 residues. The CDR3 is CASSVLAGGTYNEQFF. CDR3 DNA sequence: TGTGCCAGCAGTGTTCTAGCGGGGGGGACCTACAATGAGCAGTTCTTC.

The chain is built from TRBV2 and TRBJ1-2, with 7 bases matching TRBD1. Germline values: CDR1 SNHLY, CDR2 FYNNEI. The CDR3 loop spans 17 amino acids. The V segment lost 0 bases and the J segment 2 bases; nucleotides outside the gene matches: 9. The DNA of the CDR3 is TGTGCCAGCAGTGAAGCGGCGTCAGGGGGAAGAAACTATGGCTACACCTTC. This codes for CASSEAASGGRNYGYTF.

This chain uses TRBV9 with TRBJ2-4; 8 bases align to TRBD1. The CDR3 loop spans 14 amino acids. J gave up 7 bases and V 3 bases, and 6 bases lay outside the gene matches. Germline CDR1 and CDR2: SGDLS and YYNGEE. The CDR3 sequence is CASSARTGSNIQYF. The DNA of the CDR3 is TGTGCCAGCAGCGCGCGGACAGGGTCGAACATTCAGTACTTC.

The rearrangement joins TRBV14 to TRBJ2-4; 9 bases agree with TRBD2. CDR1 SGHDN and CDR2 FVKESK come from the germline V gene. This CDR3 comprises 14 residues. V shed 2 bases and J 11 bases; nucleotides not matched to a gene: 7. CDR3 DNA sequence: TGTGCCAGCAGCCAAATCGGCGGGGGGGCAGTTCAGTACTTC. Translation gives CASSQIGGGAVQYF.

The CDR3 loop reads CAWRPSGGTEAFF. CDR3 in DNA: TGTGCCTGGAGACCAAGCGGGGGAACTGAAGCTTTCTTT. V and J are TRBV30 and TRBJ1-1, with D possibly being TRBD1 (5 bases). The CDR3 extends over 13 amino acids. Trimming shortened V by 3 bases and J by 5 bases, and 13 bases separated the two germline ends. Germline CDR1 GTSNPN, CDR2 SVGIG (reference sequence).